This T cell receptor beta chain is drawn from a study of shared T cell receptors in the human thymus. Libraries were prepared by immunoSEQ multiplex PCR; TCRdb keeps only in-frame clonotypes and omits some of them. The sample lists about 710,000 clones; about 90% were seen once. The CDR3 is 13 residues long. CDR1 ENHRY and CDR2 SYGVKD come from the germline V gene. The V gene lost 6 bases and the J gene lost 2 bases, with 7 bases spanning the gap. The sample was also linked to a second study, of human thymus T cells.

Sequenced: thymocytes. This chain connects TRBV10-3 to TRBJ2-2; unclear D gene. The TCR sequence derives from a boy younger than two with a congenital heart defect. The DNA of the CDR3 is TGTGCCATCAGATATAGCAACACCGGGGAGCTGTTTTTT. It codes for CAIRYSNTGELFF.